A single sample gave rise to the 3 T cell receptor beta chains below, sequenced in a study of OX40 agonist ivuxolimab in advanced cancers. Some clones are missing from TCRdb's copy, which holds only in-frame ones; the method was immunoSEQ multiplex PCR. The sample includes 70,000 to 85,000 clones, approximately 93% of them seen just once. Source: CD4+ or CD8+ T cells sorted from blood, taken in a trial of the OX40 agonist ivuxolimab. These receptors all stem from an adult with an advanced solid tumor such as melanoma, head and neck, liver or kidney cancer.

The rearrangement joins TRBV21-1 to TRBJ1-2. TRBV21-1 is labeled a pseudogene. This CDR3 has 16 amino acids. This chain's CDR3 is CASSKALSGEVYGYTF. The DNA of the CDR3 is TGTGCCAGCAGCAAAGCGCTTTCGGGGGAAGTTTATGGCTACACCTTC.

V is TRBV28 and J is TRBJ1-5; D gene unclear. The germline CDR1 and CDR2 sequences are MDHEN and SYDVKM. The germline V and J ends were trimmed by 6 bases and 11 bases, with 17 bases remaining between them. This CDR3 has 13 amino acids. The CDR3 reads CASSFADPTAQHF. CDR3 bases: TGTGCCAGCAGCTTTGCGGACCCAACGGCCCAGCATTTT. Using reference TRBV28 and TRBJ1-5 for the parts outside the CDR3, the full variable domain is DVKVTQSSRYLVKRTGEKVFLECVQDMDHENMFWYRQDPGLGLRLIYFSYDVKMKEKGDIPEGYSVSREKKERFSLILESASTNQTSMYLCASSFADPTAQHFGDGTRLSIL.

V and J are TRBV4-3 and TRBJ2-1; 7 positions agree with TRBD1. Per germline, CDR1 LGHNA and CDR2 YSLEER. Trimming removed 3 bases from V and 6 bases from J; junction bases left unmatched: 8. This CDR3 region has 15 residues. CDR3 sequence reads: CASSQGDSQINEQFF. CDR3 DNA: TGCGCCAGCAGCCAGGGGGACAGCCAAATCAATGAGCAGTTCTTC.